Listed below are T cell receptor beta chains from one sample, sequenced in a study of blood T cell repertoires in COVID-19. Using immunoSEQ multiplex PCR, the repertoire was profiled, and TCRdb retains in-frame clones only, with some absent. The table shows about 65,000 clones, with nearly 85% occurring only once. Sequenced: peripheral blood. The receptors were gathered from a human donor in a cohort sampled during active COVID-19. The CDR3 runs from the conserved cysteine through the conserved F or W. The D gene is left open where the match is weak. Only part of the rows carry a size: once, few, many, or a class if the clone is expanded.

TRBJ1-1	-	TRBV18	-	CASSPNGNTEAFF	TGTGCCAGCTCACCAAATGGCAACACTGAAGCTTTCTTT
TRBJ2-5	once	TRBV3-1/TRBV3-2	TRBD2	CASSQGLARETQYF	TGTGCCAGCAGCCAGGGACTAGCGAGGGAGACCCAGTACTTC
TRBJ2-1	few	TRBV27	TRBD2	CASSLFRHGGAGYEQFF	TGTGCCAGCAGTTTATTCCGTCACGGGGGGGCCGGGTATGAGCAGTTCTTC
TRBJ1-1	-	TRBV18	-	CASSHGQPMNTEAFF	TGTGCCAGCTCCCATGGACAACCGATGAACACTGAAGCTTTCTTT
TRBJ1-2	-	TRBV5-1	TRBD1	CASGTGQGYGYTF	TGCGCCAGCGGGACAGGGCAGGGTTATGGCTACACCTTC
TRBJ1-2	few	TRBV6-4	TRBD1	CASSFDRAADRGYTF	TGTGCCAGCAGCTTCGACAGGGCCGCCGATCGGGGCTACACCTTC
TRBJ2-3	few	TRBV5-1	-	CASSLDGDRHTDTQYF	TGCGCCAGCAGCTTGGATGGTGACAGACACACAGATACGCAGTATTTT
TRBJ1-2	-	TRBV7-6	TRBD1	CASSSGQPYGYTF	TGTGCCAGCAGCTCGGGACAGCCCTATGGCTACACCTTC
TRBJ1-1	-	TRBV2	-	CASSEEGGTEAFF	TGTGCCAGCAGTGAAGAGGGAGGAACTGAAGCTTTCTTT
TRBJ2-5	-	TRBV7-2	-	CASSSHGGGIETQYF	TGTGCCAGCAGCTCCCACGGGGGTGGGATAGAGACCCAGTACTTC
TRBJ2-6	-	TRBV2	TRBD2	CASIRTSGGHSGANVLTF	TGTGCCAGCATTCGGACTAGCGGGGGGCACTCTGGGGCCAACGTCCTGACTTTC